These 25 T cell receptor beta chains share one sample of origin, sequenced in a study of cytomegalovirus exposure and HLA in healthy donors. The PCR used 60 Vbeta and 13 Jbeta primers. Profiling relied on immunoSEQ multiplex PCR, and the TCRdb table lists in-frame clones only, not all of them. This table holds 100,000 to 150,000 clones, 60% to 85% found once. Material for sequencing was PBMCs. The origin of the receptors is a man under 40 in good health and CMV-seronegative.

Only one count was recorded for this clone. The V call is TRBV14, the J call TRBJ1-2; 7 bases are shared with TRBD1. CDR1 is SGHDN and CDR2 is FVKESK in the germline V gene. The CDR3 is 13 amino acids. The J segment lost 3 bases and the V segment lost 4 bases, leaving 2 bases of the junction unmatched. CDR3 in amino acids: CASSRRGDYGYTF. DNA for the CDR3: TGTGCCAGCAGCCGCAGGGGGGACTATGGCTACACCTTC.

This clone was observed a few times. This chain connects TRBV30 to TRBJ1-6, with 9 bases aligning to TRBD1. The CDR3 contains 12 residues. J was trimmed by 12 bases and V by 3 bases; bases with no gene match: 3. Germline V gene data show CDR1 as GTSNPN and CDR2 as SVGIG (reference sequence). Here the CDR3 DNA reads TGTGCCTGGAGCGAGGGACAGGGACCCCTCCACTTT. Its protein is CAWSEGQGPLHF.

This clone is a singleton in its sample. The V gene is TRBV18, the J gene TRBJ2-5; D is unclear. From germline, CDR1 is KGHSH and CDR2 LQKENI. V lost 6 bases and J lost 4, with 12 bases in between. CDR3 length: 13 residues. CDR3 nucleotide sequence: TGTGCCAGCTCGGGCCTGGGTGGAGAGACCCAGTACTTC. The encoded protein is CASSGLGGETQYF. The whole variable domain, remainder taken from reference TRBV18 and TRBJ2-5, is NAGVMQNPRHLVRRRGQEARLRCSPMKGHSHVYWYRQLPEEGLKFMVYLQKENIIDESGMPKERFSAEFPKEGPSILRIQQVVRGDSAAYFCASSGLGGETQYFGPGTRLLVL.

The chain is built from TRBV28 and TRBJ2-5; possible D gene TRBD1, 6 bases. The J call is uncertain, as TRBJ2-7 better fits the DNA end. The CDR3 loop spans 13 amino acids. Germline-derived CDR1 and CDR2 are MDHEN and SYDVKM. DNA of the CDR3: TGTGCCAGCAACTCACAGGGAAGGTACGAGCAGTACTTC. It is translated as CASNSQGRYEQYF.

The V call is TRBV29-1, the J call TRBJ2-1; D is undetermined. Trimming removed 6 bases at V and 2 bases at J, with 8 bases between. Germline values: CDR1 SQVTM, CDR2 ANQGSEA. The CDR3 runs 12 residues. The chain's CDR3 is CSVSTPYNEQFF. The CDR3 bases are TGCAGCGTATCCACACCCTACAATGAGCAGTTCTTC.

This clone appeared once. The rearrangement links TRBV10-1 to TRBJ1-5, with 7 bases that match TRBD1. Unmatched junction bases numbered 6, after V lost 6 bases and J lost 7 bases. Per the germline V gene, CDR1 is WNHNN and CDR2 is SYGVQD (reference sequence). The CDR3 has 13 residues. In DNA, the CDR3 is TGCGCCAGCAGGACAGGGAGGAAGCAGCCCCAGCATTTT. Protein product: CASRTGRKQPQHF.

The genes are TRBV2 and TRBJ2-2, with 10 bases lining up with TRBD2. Germline V lookup: CDR1 SNHLY, CDR2 FYNNEI. The V gene end was trimmed by 4 bases and the J gene end by 4 bases; junction bases not matched to a gene: 6. The CDR3 is 16 amino acids. The CDR3 region is CASSALLAGPTGELFF. The CDR3 nucleotides are TGTGCCAGCAGTGCATTACTAGCGGGACCCACCGGGGAGCTGTTTTTT.

This chain connects TRBV9 to TRBJ2-6; no clear D. V shed 4 bases and J shed 0 bases, with 14 bases lying between them. In germline, CDR1 is SGDLS, CDR2 YYNGEE. The CDR3 covers 17 residues. CDR3 nucleotides: TGTGCCAGCAGCCCTCAGCAGGTCCGCTCTGGGGCCAACGTCCTGACTTTC. It codes for CASSPQQVRSGANVLTF.

This clone was counted a few times. The J gene is TRBJ1-1, the V gene TRBV10-3; D possibly corresponds to TRBD1 (6 bases). CDR1 is ENHRY and CDR2 is SYGVKD in the germline V gene. The CDR3 is made up of 15 amino acids. Trimming stripped 0 bases from V and 4 bases from J, with 12 bases between. The CDR3, as DNA: TGTGCCATCAGTGAGTCGGGGGGGGACACCACTGAAGCTTTCTTT. This sequence encodes CAISESGGDTTEAFF.

The V gene is TRBV5-1, the J gene TRBJ1-1; TRBD1 agrees at 10 bases. This CDR3 contains 14 residues. J gave up 8 bases and V 7 bases, and 11 bases lay outside the gene matches. The germline CDR1 and CDR2 sequences are SGHRS and YFSETQ. CDR3 DNA: TGCGCCAGCGGCCCGGGACAGGGGTGGTCGGAAGCTTTCTTT. This translates into CASGPGQGWSEAFF.

CDR3 DNA sequence: TGTGCCTGGAGCCCGAGACAGGGAAACACCGGGGAGCTGTTTTTT. Amino acid sequence: CAWSPRQGNTGELFF. J is TRBJ2-2 and V is TRBV30, with 7 bases identical to TRBD1. Germline V gives CDR1 GTSNPN, CDR2 SVGIG (reference sequence). V lost 3 bases, J lost 2 bases, and 6 bases stayed unmatched. The CDR3 runs 15 residues.

The sample holds one count of this clone. The J gene is TRBJ2-6, the V gene TRBV9; maybe TRBD2 (5 bases). CDR3 length: 16 amino acids. Trimming took off 0 bases at V and 3 bases at J, with 10 bases between the two ends. Germline V lookup: CDR1 SGDLS, CDR2 YYNGEE. This CDR3 reads CASSVVRGVGANVLTF. The CDR3 DNA reads as TGTGCCAGCAGCGTAGTTCGGGGAGTTGGGGCCAACGTCCTGACTTTC.

This chain joins TRBV1 and TRBJ2-3; the table's D call of TRBD1 was not tested on the DNA. TRBV1 is assigned pseudogene status. The CDR3 totals 18 residues. The CDR3 sequence is CASSQEAPHPSFTDTQYF. Here the CDR3 DNA reads TGCGCCAGCAGCCAAGAGGCACCCCACCCAAGTTTCACAGATACGCAGTATTTT.

The table lists this clone with a count of one. This sequence joins TRBV5-6 and TRBJ1-2; TRBD1 matches at 9 bases. The CDR3 totals 14 residues. Germline trimming cut 0 bases from V and 8 bases from J; bases unmatched to any gene: 5. From germline, CDR1 is SGHDT and CDR2 YYEEEE. DNA for the CDR3: TGTGCCAGCAGCTTGGACAGGGGGCTACAGGGCTACACCTTC. It encodes CASSLDRGLQGYTF.

As DNA, the CDR3 is TGTGCCAGCACCGGCGTAGCGGGAGTAGGAAGTAAGAATGAGCAGTTCTTC. Its protein product is CASTGVAGVGSKNEQFF. This chain connects TRBV11-2 to TRBJ2-1; 9 bases agree with TRBD2. V trimming: 7 bases; J trimming: 7 bases; junction bases outside the gene matches: 17. Germline V gene lookup returns CDR1 SGHAT and CDR2 FQNNGV. The CDR3 is 17 amino acids. The full variable domain, its missing parts supplied by reference TRBV11-2 and TRBJ2-1, is EAGVAQSPRYKIIEKRQSVAFWCNPISGHATLYWYQQILGQGPKLLIQFQNNGVVDDSQLPKDRFSAERLKGVDSTLKIQPAKLEDSAVYLCASTGVAGVGSKNEQFFGPGTRLTVL.

Details on this clone: The junction shows a germline mismatch at one end, possibly a read error. This sample includes further DNA sequences coding for the same CDR3. V and J are TRBV27 and TRBJ2-1, with TRBD1 matching over 8 bases. In germline, CDR1 is MNHEY, CDR2 SMNVEV (reference sequence). The CDR3 extends over 15 amino acids. CDR3 bases: TGTGCTAGCAGTCACGACAGGGGCTCCTACAATGAGCAGTTCTTC. Amino acids: CASSHDRGSYNEQFF.

The V gene is TRBV27, the J gene TRBJ1-2; D may be TRBD1 (6 bases). Trimming cost V 6 bases and J 8 bases, with 19 bases left between them. Germline values: CDR1 MNHEY, CDR2 SMNVEV (reference sequence). The CDR3 has 14 residues. CDR3: CASSRVDRSGGYTF. As DNA, the CDR3 is TGTGCCAGCAGCCGCGTCGACAGGTCCGGGGGCTACACCTTC.

This rearrangement joins TRBV15 to TRBJ1-2; 11 bases fit TRBD1. The germline gives CDR1 LNHNV, CDR2 YYDKDF (reference sequence). The length of the CDR3 is 16 residues. The V segment lost 0 bases and the J segment 4 bases; nucleotides outside the gene matches: 4. As DNA, the CDR3 is TGTGCCACCAGCAGAGATAGGACAGGGGGCAGCTATGGCTACACCTTC. This encodes CATSRDRTGGSYGYTF.

The genes are TRBV19 and TRBJ1-1; 8 nucleotides align to TRBD1. The CDR3 consists of 15 residues. With 5 bases clipped from V and 3 bases from J, the junction kept 8 bases outside the gene matches. CDR1 and CDR2 from the germline V gene are LNHDA and SQIVND (reference sequence). Here the CDR3 reads CASSEDRVADTEAFF. Here the CDR3 DNA reads TGTGCCAGTAGTGAGGACAGGGTGGCGGACACTGAAGCTTTCTTT. Drawing the rest from reference TRBV19 and TRBJ1-1, the complete variable domain is DGGITQSPKYLFRKEGQNVTLSCEQNLNHDAMYWYRQDPGQGLRLIYYSQIVNDFQKGDIAEGYSVSREKKESFPLTVTSAQKNPTAFYLCASSEDRVADTEAFFGQGTRLTVV.

This clone was seen a few times. The chain links TRBV11-2 to TRBJ1-6; weak D call: TRBD1 (6 bases). Looked up from germline, CDR1 is SGHAT and CDR2 is FQNNGV. The germline V and J ends were trimmed by 4 bases and 8 bases, with 24 bases remaining between them. The CDR3 length is 18 residues. The DNA for the CDR3 is TGTGCCAGCAGCTCGCAAAAGTCGGGGGGCACGTTACATTCACCCCTCCACTTT. Translating it yields CASSSQKSGGTLHSPLHF.

V is TRBV6-1 and J is TRBJ2-1; 8 bases align to TRBD1. The CDR3 totals 15 residues. V dropped 4 bases and J dropped 0; count of bases not matched to a gene: 2. Germline V gene lookup returns CDR1 MNHNS and CDR2 SASEGT. The CDR3 DNA sequence: TGTGCCAGCAGTGGGACAGGGCCCTCCTACAATGAGCAGTTCTTC. Residues: CASSGTGPSYNEQFF.

The chain employs TRBV19 and TRBJ1-1; D is undetermined. V was cut by 5 bases and J by 1 base, with 8 bases left in between. The germline V gene encodes CDR1 LNHDA and CDR2 SQIVND (reference sequence). This CDR3 comprises 13 residues. In DNA, the CDR3 is TGTGCCAGTAGTGTAAACAGGAACACTGAAGCTTTCTTT. It specifies CASSVNRNTEAFF.

Comment on this clone: At the DNA level, this CDR3 is encoded by other sequences in the same sample as well. The CDR3 loop is CASSPGLYNEQFF. Written as DNA, the CDR3 is TGTGCCAGCTCACCAGGCCTCTACAATGAGCAGTTCTTC. The genes are TRBV18 and TRBJ2-1; D is unresolved. Germline CDR1 and CDR2: KGHSH and LQKENI. Trimming cost V 2 bases and J 3 bases, with 5 bases left between them. The CDR3 consists of 13 residues.

This sequence joins TRBV7-2 and TRBJ1-6, with TRBD1 matching over 8 bases. J gave up 4 bases and V 4 bases, and 3 bases lay outside the gene matches. The CDR3 loop spans 15 amino acids. Germline CDR1 reads SGHTA; CDR2 reads FQGNSA. The CDR3 sequence is CASSSRTGYNSPLHF. Here the CDR3 DNA reads TGTGCCAGCAGCTCCCGGACAGGGTATAATTCACCCCTCCACTTT.

V gene TRBV7-2 combines with J gene TRBJ1-1, with unresolved D. The CDR3 is made up of 14 amino acids. V lost 5 bases and J lost 0, with 10 bases in between. Germline V CDR1 and CDR2: SGHTA, FQGNSA. The CDR3 region is CASSATYLNTEAFF. CDR3 DNA: TGTGCCAGCAGCGCCACATATTTGAACACTGAAGCTTTCTTT.